Sequencing of this T cell receptor (beta chain) was carried out in a study of OX40 agonist ivuxolimab in advanced cancers. The overall study: Patients were roughly 83% male with ages roughly 23 to 79, mean about 65. Past anti-PD-1, anti-PD-L1 or anti-CTLA-4 therapy was accepted, and 40% had received some. Study-level findings and limits: The mean number of expanded clones was higher in CD8+ T cells than in CD4+. Both blood CD4+ and CD8+ T cells showed clonal growth by week 6 at 0.1 to 3.0 mg/kg.

The CDR3 spans 14 residues. The V and J ends lost 3 bases and 3 bases, in that order; junction bases with no gene match: 2. CDR1 is SGDLS, CDR2 YYNGEE, per germline. Sequencing used immunoSEQ multiplex PCR; TCRdb keeps in-frame clones, though not all of them. The data hold 35,000 to 40,000 clones, with 86% observed a single time. Regarding this clone: What it binds is unknown.

The chain combines TRBV9 with TRBJ2-7; 11 bases agree with TRBD2. Sequencing was performed on CD4+ or CD8+ T cells sorted from blood, taken in a trial of the OX40 agonist ivuxolimab. This clonotype was sampled from an adult with an advanced solid tumor such as melanoma, head and neck, liver or kidney cancer. For the CDR3, the DNA is TGTGCCAGCAGCGCGGGACTAGCGGACTACGAGCAGTACTTC. It yields the protein CASSAGLADYEQYF.